The TCR beta chain under discussion was sequenced for a study of blood T cell repertoires in COVID-19 (TCRdb year 2020). About the full investigation: Samples from collaborators originated in the United States, Italy and Spain and spanned both the acute and convalescent phases of COVID-19. Sample metadata almost always included a de-identified subject ID, COVID-19 status, age in years and sex. The prospective study material was composed of cDNA or gDNA derived from T cells, B-cell-depleted T cells, or PBMCs. Samples came from the ongoing ImmuneRACE study (first 160 participants) plus 1,254 subjects from 6 global collaborators. The dataset comprised deeply sampled blood TCRbeta repertoires from subjects exposed to, actively infected with, or recovered from COVID-19. Where available, HLA class I and class II types were taken from metadata supplied by the sample provider and were not determined by assay-based typing. The repertoires were made available in a free public database intended to serve as a resource for research on the immune response to SARS-CoV-2. The paper's findings and limits, for the study overall: The quantity of clinical and demographic metadata differed by source and by participant and was supplied without curation.

From the germline V gene, CDR1 is SNHLY and CDR2 is FYNNEI. The CDR3 runs 13 amino acids, cysteine and phenylalanine included. CDR3 DNA is the only sequence kept; it has 39 bases, read in frame from the first base. V drops 6 bases and J drops 6 bases, leaving 12 bases in between. The collaborating institutions used their own protocols to collect whole blood in K2EDTA tubes. Collaborator samples were shipped for TCRbeta analysis as frozen whole blood, isolated PBMCs, or DNA extracted from either sample type. TCRbeta CDR3 regions were amplified from genomic DNA using the immunoSEQ Assay, a bias-controlled multiplex PCR. Concerning the study's data processing: The number of nucleated cells in each sample was estimated from the amplification of reference gene primers within the assay. Sequence reads were collapsed and filtered to measure the absolute abundance of every unique TCRbeta CDR3 rearrangement. For each sample, productive Simpson clonality was calculated as the square root of Simpson's diversity index over productive rearrangements. Sourced from immuneACCESS, this table was stored by TCRdb with only in-frame sequences that have V and J called. A share of the clones is absent; for the studies checked, an unresolved V gene accounts for under half, and the remainder has no known explanation. Clone size and the V and J calls come from that table; the DNA yielded D and trimming. The sample table lists approximately 380,000 clones, 85% of them with a count of one. The ten most abundant clones make up about 3.6% of the sample.

Worth noting for this clone: It lacks a known antigen. One base away there is no much larger clone; base qualities are not given.

The chain links TRBV2 with TRBJ1-5; no D gene call is confident. This TCR was sampled from a woman aged 18-29 years with acute or convalescent COVID-19. The sample was peripheral blood. The nucleotide sequence reads TGTGCCAGCAGCAGGAGGGAGGGTCAGCCCCAGCATTTT. Translated, it gives CASSRREGQPQHF.